Reported below is one TCR beta chain. The data belong to a study of blood T cell repertoires in COVID-19. In the original workflow: For nucleated cells, counts were estimated from reference gene primer amplification. Sequenced by immunoSEQ multiplex PCR; TCRdb stores in-frame clones only, minus some. That table supplies the V and J calls and clone size; D and trimming were determined from the DNA. The profile covers a few hundred thousand clones, with about 90% appearing a single time and around 0.92% taken by the ten largest. After removal of 6 bases from V and 1 base from J, the junction contained 5 bases not matched to a gene. CDR3 size: 15 residues. CDR1 MNHEY and CDR2 SVGAGI come from the germline V gene.

This rearrangement joins TRBV6-5 to TRBJ2-2, with TRBD1 matching over 7 bases. Source material: peripheral blood. The clonotype was recovered from a man aged 18 to 29 with COVID-19, enrolled during active disease. The CDR3 loop is CASRHRDRNTGELFF. The CDR3 nucleotides are TGTGCCAGCAGGCACCGGGACAGGAACACCGGGGAGCTGTTTTTT.